This passage covers 19 T cell receptor beta chains from one sample sequenced in a study of T cell clones after liver transplantation. The table came from immunoSEQ multiplex PCR; TCRdb's copy has only in-frame clones and leaves some out. The table shows 50,000 to 70,000 clones, with approximately 70% occurring only once. This material consisted of CD4+ T cells from blood, taken at the approximately 16-month timepoint. These receptors came from a human patient who received a liver transplant. Some T cells may possibly be graft donor cells.

The V gene is TRBV6-5, the J gene TRBJ2-7; TRBD1 matches 7 bases. The length of the CDR3 is 13 residues. The V segment lost 8 bases and the J segment 9 bases; nucleotides outside the gene matches: 13. Looked up from germline, CDR1 is MNHEY and CDR2 is SVGAGI. The CDR3 region has the DNA TGTGCCAGCGGGACAGAGGGGCAGGATGGGCAGTACTTC. Its translation is CASGTEGQDGQYF.

This clone was picked up one time. This chain links TRBV10-1 with TRBJ2-7, with no clear D. From germline, CDR1 is WNHNN and CDR2 SYGVQD (reference sequence). The CDR3 extends over 16 amino acids. The germline V and J ends were trimmed by 8 bases and 0 bases, with 20 bases remaining between them. The CDR3 sequence: CASGFNETGSSYEQYV. CDR3 nucleotide sequence: TGCGCCAGCGGGTTCAATGAGACTGGAAGCTCCTACGAGCAGTACGTC.

The chain's CDR3 is CASTGGLLYEQYF. CDR3 nucleotides: TGTGCCAGCACGGGGGGACTACTTTACGAGCAGTACTTC. J is TRBJ2-7 and V is TRBV6-1, with TRBD2 matching 7 bases. Losses at the gene ends were 7 bases for V and 4 bases for J; bases not matched to a gene: 7. Germline lookup yields CDR1 MNHNS and CDR2 SASEGT. This CDR3 comprises 13 residues.

There are a few counts of this clone. The chain is built from TRBV7-9 and TRBJ2-5; 7 bases are shared with TRBD2. J gave up 1 base and V 10 bases, and 6 bases lay outside the gene matches. Germline CDR1 reads SEHNR; CDR2 reads FQNEAQ (reference sequence). CDR3 length equals 13 residues. In DNA, the CDR3 is TGTGCCACAGCTGGGGGGGTCCAAGAGACCCAGTACTTC. Amino acids: CATAGGVQETQYF.

The CDR3 sequence: CASSSADVRSTDTQYF. As DNA, the CDR3 is TGTGCCAGCAGCTCAGCGGACGTTCGTAGCACAGATACGCAGTATTTT. The chain has TRBV5-4 and TRBJ2-3, with TRBD2 as a possible D gene (5 bases). V lost 3 bases and J lost 0, with 14 bases in between. The CDR3 is made up of 16 amino acids. Per the germline V gene, CDR1 is SGHNT and CDR2 is YYREEE (reference sequence). The complete variable domain, with remaining parts taken from reference TRBV5-4 and TRBJ2-3, reads ETGVTQSPTHLIKTRGQQVTLRCSSQSGHNTVSWYQQALGQGPQFIFQYYREEENGRGNFPPRFSGLQFPNYSSELNVNALELDDSALYLCASSSADVRSTDTQYFGPGTRLTVL.

This chain connects TRBV11-3 to TRBJ2-5; TRBD1 matches at 7 bases. V trimming: 5 bases; J trimming: 1 base; junction bases outside the gene matches: 7. Looked up from germline, CDR1 is SGHNT and CDR2 is YENEEA. CDR3 length equals 15 residues. CDR3 loop: CASSALRGPQETQYF. The CDR3, as DNA: TGTGCCAGCAGCGCCCTGAGGGGGCCCCAAGAGACCCAGTACTTC. The whole variable domain, filled in from reference TRBV11-3 and TRBJ2-5, reads EAGVVQSPRYKIIEKKQPVAFWCNPISGHNTLYWYLQNLGQGPELLIRYENEEAVDDSQLPKDRFSAERLKGVDSTLKIQPAELGDSAVYLCASSALRGPQETQYFGPGTRLLVL.

This chain uses TRBV5-5 with TRBJ2-7; 9 bases align to TRBD1. Germline V gives CDR1 SGHKS, CDR2 YYEKEE (reference sequence). The CDR3 runs to 14 residues. Trimming cost V 3 bases and J 4 bases; bases outside gene matches: 5. The CDR3 nucleotides read TGTGCCAGCAGCTCCCGGGGACAGGGTTACGAGCAGTACTTC. Translating gives CASSSRGQGYEQYF.

The V and J genes are TRBV6-5 and TRBJ2-2; D is unresolved. This CDR3 is 11 amino acids long. CDR1 and CDR2 from the germline V gene are MNHEY and SVGAGI. The V end was cut by 4 bases, the J end by 9 bases, with 6 bases between. The CDR3 sequence is CASSSSRELFF. The CDR3 DNA is TGTGCCAGCAGTTCCTCGCGGGAGCTGTTTTTT.

The V and J genes are TRBV12-5 and TRBJ1-3; D not resolved. The CDR3 contains 19 residues. The germline gives CDR1 LGHNT, CDR2 FRNRAP. V lost 4 bases and J lost 0, with 22 bases in between. Written as DNA, the CDR3 is TGTGCTAGTGGTTCCTCCCCAACCCGGACGACCAACTCTGGAAACACCATATATTTT. Residues: CASGSSPTRTTNSGNTIYF.

The chain recombines TRBV15 with TRBJ1-4; no reliable D call. Germline loops: CDR1 LNHNV, CDR2 YYDKDF (reference sequence). The V end lost 0 bases, the J end lost 4 bases, and 6 bases lay between the germline ends. The CDR3 length is 14 residues. In DNA, the CDR3 is TGTGCCACCAGCAGAGATTTGGGTAATGAAAAACTGTTTTTT. Its protein product is CATSRDLGNEKLFF.

The rearrangement uses TRBV6-5 and TRBJ1-2; 9 nucleotides agree with TRBD1. CDR1 and CDR2 from the germline V gene are MNHEY and SVGAGI. The CDR3 contains 14 residues. V was pared by 8 bases and J by 2 bases, with 6 bases of the junction left unmatched. In DNA, the CDR3 is TGTGCCAGCGGACCGGGACAGGGAAACTATGGCTACACCTTC. Protein sequence: CASGPGQGNYGYTF.

V and J are TRBV15 and TRBJ1-2, with 8 nucleotides matching TRBD1. CDR3 length equals 16 residues. From germline, CDR1 is LNHNV and CDR2 YYDKDF (reference sequence). The junction had 3 bases not matched to a gene; V was cut back by 0 bases and J by 0 bases. The CDR3 DNA reads TGTGCCACCAGCAGAGAGCAGGGGGCTCCTAACTATGGCTACACCTTC. Residues: CATSREQGAPNYGYTF.

The rearrangement links TRBV19 to TRBJ1-1, with no clear D. Germline loops: CDR1 LNHDA, CDR2 SQIVND (reference sequence). Trimming stripped 7 bases from V and 5 bases from J, with 14 bases between. The length of the CDR3 is 13 residues. The CDR3 DNA sequence: TGTGCCAGTAAGCATGGATTTGGGACTGAAGCTTTCTTT. The encoded protein is CASKHGFGTEAFF. Combining the CDR3 with reference TRBV19 and TRBJ1-1 gives the whole variable domain DGGITQSPKYLFRKEGQNVTLSCEQNLNHDAMYWYRQDPGQGLRLIYYSQIVNDFQKGDIAEGYSVSREKKESFPLTVTSAQKNPTAFYLCASKHGFGTEAFFGQGTRLTVV.

This clone was seen more than once but under ten times. V gene TRBV27 combines with J gene TRBJ1-1; 8 bases match TRBD1. This CDR3 is built from 14 residues. J was trimmed by 0 bases and V by 7 bases; bases with no gene match: 4. The germline CDR1 and CDR2 sequences are MNHEY and SMNVEV (reference sequence). CDR3 coding DNA: TGTGCCAGCATGAGACAGGGGATGAACACTGAAGCTTTCTTT. Its translation: CASMRQGMNTEAFF.

V usage is TRBV15 and J usage is TRBJ1-2; the D is unclear. The germline CDR1 and CDR2 sequences are LNHNV and YYDKDF (reference sequence). With 1 base removed from V and 3 bases from J, the gap between germline ends came to 9 bases. The CDR3 runs 14 residues. This CDR3 reads CATSRARVDYGYTF. The CDR3 bases are TGTGCCACCAGCAGAGCGCGGGTGGACTATGGCTACACCTTC.

This clone appeared once. This sequence joins TRBV27 and TRBJ2-1, with 12 bases fitting TRBD2. This CDR3 has 15 amino acids. Germline V CDR1 and CDR2: MNHEY, SMNVEV (reference sequence). V shed 5 bases, J shed 6 bases, and the junction held 5 bases outside the gene matches. For the CDR3, the DNA is TGTGCCAGCAGTGCCCGGACTAGCGGGACCAATGAGCAGTTCTTC. As protein: CASSARTSGTNEQFF.

The chain is built from TRBV5-6 and TRBJ2-3; D may be TRBD2 (6 bases). CDR3 length: 14 amino acids. Per the germline V gene, CDR1 is SGHDT and CDR2 is YYEEEE. The V end was cut by 4 bases, the J end by 6 bases, with 15 bases between. For the CDR3, the DNA is TGTGCCAGCAGCACTGGACTAAAGTCGGATACGCAGTATTTT. Translating gives CASSTGLKSDTQYF.

The rearrangement links TRBV28 to TRBJ1-5; D unclear. The CDR3 has 12 amino acids. CDR1 is MDHEN and CDR2 is SYDVKM in the germline V gene. With 5 bases removed from V and 9 bases from J, the gap between germline ends came to 11 bases. The CDR3 region has the DNA TGTGCCAGCAGTAAGCGCCGCGGGCCCCAGCATTTT. It yields the protein CASSKRRGPQHF.

The CDR3 is CASRPLSTENSPLHF. The CDR3 region has the DNA TGTGCCAGCAGACCCCTCTCGACAGAGAATTCACCCCTCCACTTT. V is TRBV28 and J is TRBJ1-6; TRBD1 might be the D (5 bases). In germline, CDR1 is MDHEN, CDR2 SYDVKM. The CDR3 runs to 15 residues. Trimming pared 6 bases from V and 7 bases from J, leaving 16 bases between.